The T cell receptor (beta chain) under discussion was sequenced for a study of T cells in Graves' hyperthyroidism and ophthalmopathy. About this clonotype itself: Antigen specificity is unknown.

Researchers took RNA transcripts and amplified the TCR beta CDR3 regions from them. When the TCR CDR3 underwent first-round RT-PCR, the HTBI primer set was used. TCRdb analysed the multiplex PCR reads with MiXCR anew, one entry per CDR3 protein. Among 650,000 to 700,000 distinct CDR3 sequences listed, approximately 15% were seen once. Per the germline V gene, CDR1 is LGHDT and CDR2 is YNNKEL (reference sequence). The length of the CDR3 is 11 residues. V dropped 3 bases and J dropped 8 bases, with 7 bases sitting between them. Whole-study findings and limits: Ophthalmopathy was separated from stable hyperthyroidism by a 13 V-J model. Progression to ophthalmopathy was predicted a median of about 6.6 months early.

Patients aged 18 to 65 had newly diagnosed hyperthyroidism that had lasted under 2 months. In making diagnoses, clinical symptoms, serum thyroxine and TRAb, thyroid ultrasound and orbital computed tomography were all used. The source material was blood. This clonotype was sampled from a man in his fifties or sixties with Graves' hyperthyroidism. V gene TRBV3-1 combines with J gene TRBJ1-1, with unresolved D. The CDR3, as DNA: TGTGCCAGCAGCCAGCTACAGGAAGCTTTCTTT. Translated, it gives CASSQLQEAFF.